What follows are 10 T cell receptor beta chains derived from one specimen sequenced in a study of cytomegalovirus exposure and HLA in healthy donors. PCR amplification relied on 60 Vbeta primers (plus 13 Jbeta primers). The repertoire was sequenced with immunoSEQ multiplex PCR; TCRdb's copy has only in-frame clones and lacks some. Of just over 150,000 clones listed, about 88% were seen once; the top ten hold roughly 1.8%. The specimen sequenced was PBMCs. The receptors originated from a woman between 18 and 29 years old in good health and CMV-seronegative.

V is TRBV28 and J is TRBJ1-2, with D possibly being TRBD1 (6 bases). The CDR3 is 14 residues long. V was shortened by 6 bases and J by 2 bases, with 13 bases between the two germline ends. The germline V gene has CDR1 MDHEN and CDR2 SYDVKM. The CDR3 loop is CASSPGRGNYGYTF. CDR3 DNA: TGTGCCAGCAGCCCGGGGAGGGGGAACTATGGCTACACCTTC.

The chain has TRBV29-1 and TRBJ2-7; 11 nucleotides align to TRBD1. J gave up 7 bases and V 8 bases, and 10 bases lay outside the gene matches. The CDR3 has 13 residues. The V gene's germline CDR1 is SQVTM and CDR2 ANQGSEA. The CDR3 DNA reads TGCAGCTTCAACCGGGGACAGGGGGGTGAGCAGTACTTC. Translating it yields CSFNRGQGGEQYF.

J is TRBJ2-7 and V is TRBV29-1; D may be TRBD2 (5 bases). The CDR3 loop spans 15 amino acids. Per germline, CDR1 SQVTM and CDR2 ANQGSEA. V was clipped by 6 bases and J by 5 bases, with 23 bases between them. The CDR3 bases are TGCAGCGTAGGGCGGGCGGGCGTCGAGTGGGACGAGCAGTACTTC. It is translated as CSVGRAGVEWDEQYF.

The genes are TRBV9 and TRBJ1-2; D is unclear. The CDR3 has 15 residues. Germline values: CDR1 SGDLS, CDR2 YYNGEE. V gave up 4 bases and J gave up 5 bases, with 18 bases separating them. The CDR3 protein is CASSTRPSLEYGYTF. The CDR3 DNA sequence: TGTGCCAGCAGCACCAGGCCCTCCTTGGAATATGGCTACACCTTC.

J is TRBJ2-3 and V is TRBV13, with D possibly being TRBD1 (6 bases). CDR3 size: 16 residues. The germline gives CDR1 PRHDT, CDR2 FYEKMQ (reference sequence). V was pared by 5 bases and J by 5 bases, with 20 bases between. Here the CDR3 reads CASSPSWTARGDTQYF. Written as DNA, the CDR3 is TGTGCCAGCAGCCCGTCTTGGACAGCTCGGGGAGATACGCAGTATTTT.

V usage is TRBV10-3 and J usage is TRBJ2-1; tentatively, D is TRBD2 (7 bases). V lost 6 bases, J lost 6 bases, and 15 bases lay in between. Germline V gene data show CDR1 as ENHRY and CDR2 as SYGVKD. CDR3 length: 14 amino acids. In nucleotides, the CDR3 is TGTGCCATCAGCATCGAGGGGGGGTTCAATGAGCAGTTCTTC. It translates to CAISIEGGFNEQFF.

The rearrangement links TRBV5-1 to TRBJ2-3; 14 bases line up with TRBD2. CDR3 length: 18 residues. Trimming took 0 bases from V and 2 from J; bases not matched to a gene: 5. Germline CDR1 and CDR2: SGHRS and YFSETQ. In DNA, the CDR3 is TGCGCCAGCAGCTTGGGGGGGACTAGCGGGGGCGCCACAGATACGCAGTATTTT. Translated: CASSLGGTSGGATDTQYF.

The CDR3 DNA reads TGCGCCAGCAGCTTGGTCCGGGGGGCATCAAACATTCAGTACTTC. The encoded protein is CASSLVRGASNIQYF. The genes are TRBV5-1 and TRBJ2-4; weak D call: TRBD2 (7 bases). From germline, CDR1 is SGHRS and CDR2 YFSETQ. Trimming stripped 0 bases from V and 6 bases from J, with 13 bases between. The CDR3 contains 15 residues.

Comment on this clone: At one of its ends the junction is not consistent with the germline gene, which may arise from a read error. This rearrangement joins TRBV7-9 to TRBJ2-7; D perhaps matches TRBD1 (6 bases). Germline V gene lookup returns CDR1 SEHNR and CDR2 FQNEAQ (reference sequence). This CDR3 contains 14 residues. CDR3 DNA: TGTTCCAGCAGCCGCGGACAGAGCGTATACGAGCAGTACTTC. Its protein product is CSSSRGQSVYEQYF.

This clone occurred once. This chain connects TRBV30 to TRBJ1-1; no definite D call. Trimming took off 5 bases at V and 5 bases at J, with 15 bases between the two ends. Germline V gene sequence: CDR1 GTSNPN, CDR2 SVGIG (reference sequence). This CDR3 has 13 residues. The CDR3 protein is CAWEWERGTEAFF. The DNA for the CDR3 is TGTGCCTGGGAGTGGGAGCGAGGAACTGAAGCTTTCTTT.